The T cell receptor beta chain under discussion was sequenced for a study of blood T cell repertoires in COVID-19 (dated by TCRdb to about 2020). Concerning the study at large: Samples from collaborators originated in the United States, Italy and Spain and spanned both the acute and convalescent phases of COVID-19. The prospective study material was composed of cDNA or gDNA derived from T cells, B-cell-depleted T cells, or PBMCs. The dataset comprised deeply sampled blood TCRbeta repertoires from subjects exposed to, actively infected with, or recovered from COVID-19. The repertoires were released in a freely available public database meant as a resource for research on the immune response to SARS-CoV-2. Samples came from the ongoing ImmuneRACE study (first 160 participants) plus 1,254 subjects from 6 global collaborators. Sample metadata almost always included a de-identified subject ID, COVID-19 status, age in years and sex. Where available, HLA class I and class II types were taken from metadata supplied by the sample provider and were not determined by assay-based typing.

The germline V gene (reference sequence) supplies CDR1 MNHEY and CDR2 SMNVEV. Unmatched junction bases come to 15, with V trimmed by 5 bases and J by 1 base. From the cysteine up to the phenylalanine, the CDR3 has a length of 18 residues. Just the 54-base CDR3 DNA is kept, in frame starting at base 1. Whole blood was collected in K2EDTA tubes by collaborating institutions according to the institutions' own protocols. For TCRbeta analysis, collaborators shipped samples as frozen whole blood, isolated PBMCs, or DNA extracted from either of those sample types. There are a few counts of this clone. No antigen is known for it. The sample holds no much larger clone one base away, and base qualities are not on file. TCRbeta CDR3 regions were amplified from genomic DNA by means of the immunoSEQ Assay, a bias-controlled multiplex PCR. Concerning the study's data processing: The number of nucleated cells in each sample was estimated from the amplification of reference gene primers within the assay. To quantify the absolute abundance of each unique TCRbeta CDR3 rearrangement, sequence reads were collapsed and filtered. For each sample, productive Simpson clonality was calculated by taking the square root of Simpson's diversity index across productive rearrangements. Sourced from immuneACCESS, this table was stored by TCRdb with only in-frame sequences that have V and J called. A share of the clones is absent; for the studies checked, an unresolved V gene accounts for under half, and the remainder has no known explanation. V and J calls and clone size are copied from that table; D and trimming were computed from the DNA. For this sample there are some 340,000 clones; about 85% appear just once. The ten top clones hold 3.6% of the sample.

The investigation overall reported the following: How much clinical and demographic metadata was included differed by source and by participant, and the metadata was provided uncurated.

This TCR was sampled from a woman younger than 30 with acute or convalescent COVID-19. The sequence is built from TRBV27 and TRBJ1-1; 8 of the junction bases match TRBD1. The source material was peripheral blood. The CDR3 has the sequence CASSPQGGRARANTEAFF. The nucleotides are TGTGCCAGCAGTCCACAGGGGGGACGCGCCCGGGCGAACACTGAAGCTTTCTTT.